This T cell receptor (beta chain) is drawn from a study of a mutant IDH1 vaccine in newly diagnosed glioma. The study's findings and limits: Top peripheral T cell clonotype shifts appeared unrelated to pseudoprogression.

Specified time point: week 11, during vaccination. Vaccination comprised doses that each held 300 ug of mutant IDH1 20-mer peptide, plus topical imiquimod. This CDR3 contains 15 residues. In germline, CDR1 is SNHLY, CDR2 FYNNEI. Profiling relied on immunoSEQ multiplex PCR, and the TCRdb table lists in-frame clones only, not all of them. The sample contains around 62,000 clones, 89% of which appear only once. Concerning this clone itself: Antigen specificity is unknown. At one boundary the junction diverges from the germline segment, which might be a read error. Other nucleotide sequences from this sample produce the same CDR3.

The rearrangement joins TRBV2 to TRBJ2-7; 7 bases map to TRBD2. The starting material was PBMCs, obtained from a glioma patient whose treatment included an IDH1 peptide vaccine. This clonotype was sampled from a man between 40 and 49 years old with glioma. The CDR3 nucleotides are TGTGCCAGCAGTGGGCTAGCGGAGCCGTACTACGAACAGTACTTC. Translation: CASSGLAEPYYEQYF.